These 6 T cell receptor beta chains originate from one sample sequenced in a study of T cell responses to AZD1222 COVID-19 vaccine. The table came from immunoSEQ multiplex PCR; TCRdb's copy has only in-frame clones and leaves some out. The sample carries around 77,000 clones, roughly 91% recorded once. Sequenced here: peripheral blood, sampled on day 0 of AZD1222 vaccination. The receptors were sampled from an adult in good health.

The CDR3 bases are TGTGCCAGGCCATGGACTAGCGGGCCGCAAGAGACCCAGTACTTC. Translating it yields CARPWTSGPQETQYF. The chain uses TRBV6-5 and TRBJ2-5; 11 bases align to TRBD2. The CDR3 contains 15 residues. V gave up 9 bases and J gave up 2 bases; unmatched junction bases: 8. Germline assignment: CDR1 MNHEY and CDR2 SVGAGI.

This chain links TRBV5-1 with TRBJ2-1, with 11 bases identical to TRBD2. Germline V gene sequence: CDR1 SGHRS, CDR2 YFSETQ. The CDR3 has 17 residues. The V and J ends lost 3 bases and 10 bases, in that order; junction bases with no gene match: 15. The CDR3, as DNA: TGCGCCAGCAGCTCAGCCCTTAGCGGGGGGGCTCCGTTCGAGCAGTTCTTC. As protein: CASSSALSGGAPFEQFF.

This sequence joins TRBV21-1 and TRBJ2-7; whether TRBD1, the table's D call, matches the DNA was not checked. TRBV21-1 is assigned pseudogene status. This CDR3 comprises 14 residues. The CDR3 region has the DNA TGTGCCAGCAGCATTTTAGACAGGGGCTACGAGCAGTACTTC. Protein sequence: CASSILDRGYEQYF.

This chain links TRBV7-2 with TRBJ1-2; D gene unclear. The CDR3 extends over 12 amino acids. Trimming left V 1 base short and J 4 bases short, with 4 bases between. Germline V gene data show CDR1 as SGHTA and CDR2 as FQGNSA. This CDR3 reads CASSLEGYGYTF. CDR3 bases: TGTGCCAGCAGCTTAGAGGGCTATGGCTACACCTTC.

V usage is TRBV4-1 and J usage is TRBJ2-7, with D maybe TRBD2 (5 bases). Germline CDR1 MGHRA, CDR2 YSYEKL. Trimming took off 2 bases at V and 4 bases at J, with 9 bases between the two ends. The CDR3 consists of 13 residues. The CDR3, as DNA: TGCGCCAGCAGCCAACCGGGATTATACGAGCAGTACTTC. Its protein product is CASSQPGLYEQYF.

This clone was picked up a small number of times. This chain joins TRBV7-2 and TRBJ1-2; TRBD1 agrees at 10 bases. V was clipped by 6 bases and J by 4 bases; unmatched bases: 8. CDR1 and CDR2 from the germline V gene are SGHTA and FQGNSA. CDR3 size: 15 residues. The CDR3 sequence is CASSSTGGLGYGYTF. The CDR3 coding sequence is TGTGCCAGCAGTTCGACAGGGGGCCTAGGCTATGGCTACACCTTC.